This T cell receptor (beta chain) is from a study of yellow fever vaccine responses in identical twins. The ends were cut back, 8 bases at V and 6 bases at J, with 12 bases in the middle. There are 12 residues in the CDR3. Germline V gene sequence: CDR1 MDHEN, CDR2 SYDVKM. Notes on this clonotype: The antigen is undetermined.

Each CDR3 protein is one row after TCRdb ran MiXCR on the RT-PCR reads. The profile shows about 3,200 distinct CDR3 sequences, around 88% of them singletons. Study-level results: Reported findings indicate that twins' vaccine T cell responses seemed partially convergent, partially personalized.

This clonotype was sampled from a woman aged 18-29 years who received the yellow fever vaccine. This chain joins TRBV28 and TRBJ2-3; D gene ambiguous. This sample comprised T cells from blood (PBMCs), unsorted or a sorted subset (not recorded which), obtained before or after yellow fever vaccination (not recorded which). CDR3 protein: CASAQVTDTQYF. For the CDR3, the DNA is TGTGCCAGCGCTCAGGTGACGGATACGCAGTATTTT.